This TCR beta chain is from a study of shared clonotypes between healthy human individuals. Study-wide results and caveats: What naive subsets generally showed was a larger estimated richness than memory subsets showed.

Several immunoSEQ 96-well plates shared each subset's DNA, each plate a replicate. TCRdb keeps only in-frame clones here, not all; method: immunoSEQ multiplex PCR. Among a few million clones listed, 90% to 96% were seen once. CDR3 length: 15 amino acids. Germline CDR1 and CDR2: SGHNT and YYREEE (reference sequence). The V gene lost 3 bases and the J gene lost 1 base, with 13 bases spanning the gap. This clone appeared once. Its antigen remains unidentified. Sequences were obtained from naive CD4+ T cells sorted from blood. Sample subset: CD45RA+ positively selected. The source of this sequence is a man aged 18-30 years in good health. This rearrangement joins TRBV5-4 to TRBJ2-5, with a possible D match to TRBD2 (7 bases). The CDR3 reads CASSSRGGTQETQYF. The CDR3 nucleotides read TGTGCCAGCAGCTCTAGGGGGGGGACCCAAGAGACCCAGTACTTC.